The 17 T cell receptor beta chains in this list originate from one sample, sequenced in a study of cytomegalovirus exposure and HLA in healthy donors. Both 60 Vbeta primers and 13 Jbeta primers went into the PCR. TCRdb keeps only in-frame clones here, not all; method: immunoSEQ multiplex PCR. The sample consists of roughly 110,000 clones, 77% of them appearing once. Material for sequencing was PBMCs. Receptors were obtained from a male donor in good health and CMV-seronegative.

The genes are TRBV25-1 and TRBJ2-2; D possibly corresponds to TRBD1 (5 bases). The V end was cut by 2 bases, the J end by 5 bases, with 15 bases between. Per the germline V gene, CDR1 is MGHDK and CDR2 is SYGVNS. This CDR3 is 16 amino acids long. CDR3 region: CASSENYAGYTGELFF. CDR3 DNA sequence: TGTGCCAGCAGTGAAAATTACGCAGGGTATACCGGGGAGCTGTTTTTT.

The V gene is TRBV14, the J gene TRBJ1-2; D is unresolved. Trimming pared 0 bases from V and 4 bases from J, leaving 12 bases between. CDR1 is SGHDN and CDR2 is FVKESK in the germline V gene. The CDR3 runs to 15 residues. In DNA form, the CDR3 reads TGTGCCAGCAGCCAAGAATCGGGAACTCCCTATGGCTACACCTTC. It translates to CASSQESGTPYGYTF.

The CDR3 nucleotides are TGTGCCAGCACCCAGACAGGGGTAAACACTGAAGCTTTCTTT. Translated, it gives CASTQTGVNTEAFF. The chain is built from TRBV7-2 and TRBJ1-1; 8 nucleotides agree with TRBD1. Germline-derived CDR1 and CDR2 are SGHTA and FQGNSA. This CDR3 region has 14 residues. V was clipped by 7 bases and J by 2 bases; unmatched bases: 6.

The rearrangement uses TRBV6-5 and TRBJ2-1; unclear D gene. CDR1 and CDR2 (germline): MNHEY, SVGAGI. V dropped 4 bases and J dropped 2 bases, with 12 bases sitting between them. The CDR3 sequence is 15 residues long. CDR3 sequence reads: CASSSPLTPYNEQFF. The CDR3, as DNA: TGTGCCAGCAGTTCGCCCCTGACTCCCTACAATGAGCAGTTCTTC.

This rearrangement joins TRBV9 to TRBJ2-3, with D possibly TRBD1 on 7 matching bases. Trimming removed 4 bases at V and 7 bases at J, with 16 bases between. Germline values: CDR1 SGDLS, CDR2 YYNGEE. The length of the CDR3 is 14 residues. The CDR3 coding sequence is TGTGCCAGCAGCACGCGGGACAGCCGTCATACGCAGTATTTT. Protein sequence: CASSTRDSRHTQYF.

The chain links TRBV27 to TRBJ2-3; the D gene is possibly TRBD2 (6 bases). The CDR3 has 15 residues. Germline CDR1 and CDR2: MNHEY and SMNVEV (reference sequence). V lost 6 bases and J lost 0, with 13 bases in between. The CDR3 sequence is CASRVGGTSTDTQYF. In DNA form, the CDR3 reads TGTGCCAGCAGGGTGGGCGGGACTAGCACAGATACGCAGTATTTT.

The chain has TRBV27 and TRBJ1-5, with 10 positions matching TRBD1. The length of the CDR3 is 14 residues. V trimming: 6 bases; J trimming: 4 bases; junction bases outside the gene matches: 3. CDR1 and CDR2 from the germline V gene are MNHEY and SMNVEV (reference sequence). The CDR3 reads CASRPGQGNQPQHF. The CDR3 DNA reads TGTGCCAGCAGGCCGGGACAGGGGAATCAGCCCCAGCATTTT.

There are a few counts of this clone. This chain uses TRBV27 with TRBJ2-6, with no clear D. Deletions cut 7 bases from V and 0 bases from J, with 10 bases between. CDR1 and CDR2 (germline): MNHEY, SMNVEV (reference sequence). The CDR3 loop spans 15 amino acids. The CDR3 region is CASKAASSGANVLTF. The DNA of the CDR3 is TGTGCCAGCAAGGCGGCGAGCTCTGGGGCCAACGTCCTGACTTTC.

The chain links TRBV7-6 to TRBJ2-1, with 7 bases lining up with TRBD2. V lost 1 base to trimming and J lost 5 bases; unmatched junction nucleotides: 11. The germline gives CDR1 SGHVS, CDR2 FNYEAQ. The CDR3 is 17 amino acids. The CDR3 is CASSLVRRGRVHNEQFF. In nucleotides, the CDR3 is TGTGCCAGCAGCTTAGTCCGACGCGGGAGAGTCCACAATGAGCAGTTCTTC. Variable domain in full (rest from reference TRBV7-6 and TRBJ2-1): GAGVSQSPRYKVTKRGQDVALRCDPISGHVSLYWYRQALGQGPEFLTYFNYEAQQDKSGLPNDRFSAERPEGSISTLTIQRTEQRDSAMYRCASSLVRRGRVHNEQFFGPGTRLTVL.

The V gene is TRBV15, the J gene TRBJ2-5; 7 bases are a match to TRBD2. The CDR3 spans 17 residues. Losses at the gene ends were 1 base for V and 5 bases for J; bases not matched to a gene: 13. CDR1 and CDR2 from the germline V gene are LNHNV and YYDKDF (reference sequence). CDR3 sequence reads: CATSRGASGSGWETQYF. The DNA of the CDR3 is TGTGCCACCAGCAGAGGGGCTAGCGGTTCGGGGTGGGAGACCCAGTACTTC. The variable domain in full, with the rest retrieved from reference TRBV15 and TRBJ2-5, is DAMVIQNPRYQVTQFGKPVTLSCSQTLNHNVMYWYQQKSSQAPKLLFHYYDKDFNNEADTPDNFQSRRPNTSFCFLDIRSPGLGDTAMYLCATSRGASGSGWETQYFGPGTRLLVL.

The chain is built from TRBV29-1 and TRBJ1-2; a weak D match, TRBD1 (6 bases). From germline, CDR1 is SQVTM and CDR2 ANQGSEA. CDR3 length: 16 amino acids. Trimming stripped 2 bases from V and 4 bases from J, with 20 bases between. The CDR3 nucleotides read TGCAGCGTTGAACGCCCAGGGGCTCCTGGGTTCTATGGCTACACCTTC. This translates into CSVERPGAPGFYGYTF.

The chain is built from TRBV29-1 and TRBJ2-2, with D possibly TRBD1 on 7 matching bases. This CDR3 is 14 amino acids long. Trimming cost V 5 bases and J 3 bases, with 13 bases left between them. CDR1 and CDR2 from the germline V gene are SQVTM and ANQGSEA. CDR3 loop: CSVLVRGDTGELFF. The CDR3 region has the DNA TGCAGCGTTCTGGTCAGGGGGGACACCGGGGAGCTGTTTTTT.

This chain joins TRBV6-1 and TRBJ1-2; 8 bases map to TRBD1. The CDR3 covers 13 residues. Germline trimming cut 6 bases from V and 8 bases from J; bases unmatched to any gene: 8. Per the germline V gene, CDR1 is MNHNS and CDR2 is SASEGT. The CDR3 is CASRDRGTWGYTF. The CDR3 DNA follows: TGTGCCAGCAGAGACAGGGGCACTTGGGGCTACACCTTC.

This clone was counted between two and nine times. The CDR3 nucleotides read TGTGCTAGTGGACAGGGGGCGAGGAACGAGCAGTACTTC. Its protein product is CASGQGARNEQYF. The chain links TRBV12-5 to TRBJ2-7; 9 bases line up with TRBD1. Trimming cost V 6 bases and J 5 bases; bases outside gene matches: 5. The CDR3 has 13 residues. Germline V lookup: CDR1 LGHNT, CDR2 FRNRAP.

The CDR3 coding sequence is TGTGCCAGCGGGAGGACAGGGGAGAACGAGCAGTACTTC. The encoded protein is CASGRTGENEQYF. This chain links TRBV6-5 with TRBJ2-7, with 9 bases that match TRBD1. This CDR3 comprises 13 residues. V shed 8 bases, J shed 5 bases, and the junction held 7 bases outside the gene matches. Germline-derived CDR1 and CDR2 are MNHEY and SVGAGI.

The chain links TRBV6-1 to TRBJ1-2; 10 bases are shared with TRBD1. Trimming at V came to 1 base and at J to 2 bases, leaving 1 base not matched to a gene. CDR1 is MNHNS, CDR2 SASEGT, per germline. This CDR3 spans 15 amino acids. CDR3 in amino acids: CASSEGTGGNYGYTF. The CDR3 nucleotides read TGTGCCAGCAGTGAAGGGACAGGGGGGAACTATGGCTACACCTTC.

CDR3 protein: CASSPLLASGSPGELFF. The CDR3 DNA reads TGTGCCAGCAGTCCCCTCCTCGCTAGCGGGAGCCCCGGGGAGCTGTTTTTT. The chain couples TRBV28 to TRBJ2-2; 10 bases align to TRBD2. V was clipped by 5 bases and J by 6 bases; unmatched bases: 12. This CDR3 spans 17 amino acids. The germline gives CDR1 MDHEN, CDR2 SYDVKM.